The 24 T cell receptor beta chains listed next were all sequenced from one sample in a study of response to subunit inactivated influenza vaccine. Via MiXCR, TCRdb re-called the RT-PCR reads, giving one row per CDR3 protein. The sample lists roughly 520,000 distinct CDR3 sequences, roughly 23% occurring once. This sample comprised CD4+ T cells sorted from PBMCs, obtained 5 days after vaccination. These receptors were obtained from a man in his fifties who received an inactivated influenza vaccine.

This clonotype was counted between two and nine times. The CDR3 protein is CSVADYSNQPQHF. CDR3 nucleotide sequence: TGCAGCGTTGCAGACTATAGCAATCAGCCCCAGCATTTT. V gene TRBV29-1 combines with J gene TRBJ1-5; D is undetermined. The V gene lost 4 bases and the J gene lost 0 bases, with 7 bases spanning the gap. This CDR3 spans 13 amino acids. Germline CDR1 and CDR2: SQVTM and ANQGSEA.

J is TRBJ2-7 and V is TRBV24-1, with TRBD2 identical over 7 bases. The CDR3 is made up of 14 amino acids. V was pared by 7 bases and J by 2 bases, with 7 bases of the junction left unmatched. Germline CDR1 reads KGHDR; CDR2 reads SFDVKD. Here the CDR3 DNA reads TGTGCCACCAGCCCGGGGGGTATAGCCTACGAGCAGTACTTC. Its translation: CATSPGGIAYEQYF.

V gene TRBV20-1 combines with J gene TRBJ2-2, with D tentatively TRBD1 (6 bases). The ends were cut back, 3 bases at V and 4 bases at J, with 9 bases in the middle. This CDR3 region has 13 residues. Germline CDR1 and CDR2: DFQATT and SNEGSKA (reference sequence). The CDR3 sequence: CSASLGGTGELFF. The CDR3 nucleotides read TGCAGTGCTAGTCTAGGGGGCACCGGGGAGCTGTTTTTT.

This clonotype was counted only a few times. The chain recombines TRBV10-3 with TRBJ2-2; TRBD1 or TRBD2 may be the D gene (5 bases each). Trimming removed 4 bases from V and 0 bases from J, with 15 bases in between. The length of the CDR3 is 17 residues. Germline V gene data show CDR1 as ENHRY and CDR2 as SYGVKD. The CDR3 loop reads CAISGGRALANTGELFF. In nucleotides, the CDR3 is TGTGCCATCAGTGGGGGACGCGCCCTGGCGAACACCGGGGAGCTGTTTTTT.

The chain carries TRBV7-2 and TRBJ2-5, with D possibly being TRBD2 (7 bases). Trimming took 5 bases from V and 4 from J, leaving 20 bases between them. The germline CDR1 and CDR2 sequences are SGHTA and FQGNSA. The CDR3 is 16 residues long. The CDR3 is CASSQGVGGRGETQYF. CDR3 in DNA: TGTGCCAGCAGCCAGGGTGTGGGGGGGCGGGGAGAGACCCAGTACTTC.

The gene calls are TRBV20-1 and TRBJ2-5; TRBD1 agrees at 9 bases. This CDR3 contains 17 residues. V shed 0 bases, J shed 3 bases, and the junction held 11 bases outside the gene matches. Germline CDR1 reads DFQATT; CDR2 reads SNEGSKA (reference sequence). The CDR3 bases are TGCAGTGCTAGAGATGGGGTGGGTTGGGACAGGGAAGAGACCCAGTACTTC. This codes for CSARDGVGWDREETQYF.

This clonotype was seen only a few times. J is TRBJ2-5 and V is TRBV6-5; 8 nucleotides align to TRBD1. This CDR3 is built from 18 residues. J was trimmed by 1 base and V by 0 bases; bases with no gene match: 10. Germline assignment: CDR1 MNHEY and CDR2 SVGAGI. The DNA of the CDR3 is TGTGCCAGCAGTTACTCGAGGACAGGGTTGAGTAGCCAAGAGACCCAGTACTTC. This sequence encodes CASSYSRTGLSSQETQYF.

The J gene is TRBJ2-1, the V gene TRBV7-3, with D tentatively TRBD2 (5 bases). The germline V gene encodes CDR1 SGHTA and CDR2 FQGTGA. V lost 8 bases to trimming and J lost 8 bases, with 22 bases between them. The CDR3 spans 15 residues. CDR3 in DNA: TGTGCCAGCGGCCCAGGAGGCGGCCCTGGGGATGAGCAGTTCTTC. Protein sequence: CASGPGGGPGDEQFF.

This chain connects TRBV24-1 to TRBJ2-1; 8 positions agree with TRBD1. V lost 4 bases to trimming and J lost 8 bases; unmatched junction nucleotides: 9. CDR3 length: 15 residues. The V gene's germline CDR1 is KGHDR and CDR2 SFDVKD. The CDR3 is CATSDMDRAADEQFF. The DNA of the CDR3 is TGTGCCACCAGTGACATGGACAGGGCCGCGGATGAGCAGTTCTTC.

This clonotype has a handful of counts. The chain recombines TRBV3-1 with TRBJ2-5; D unresolved. Germline V CDR1 and CDR2: LGHDT, YNNKEL (reference sequence). V was cut by 6 bases and J by 2 bases, with 10 bases left in between. The CDR3 has 13 amino acids. This CDR3 reads CASSGSTQETQYF. Written as DNA, the CDR3 is TGTGCCAGCAGTGGTAGCACACAAGAGACCCAGTACTTC.

This clonotype was observed a single time. The CDR3 bases are TGTGCCAGCAGCCTGGACGGGGGTGCAGGAGCTTTCTTT. Protein: CASSLDGGAGAFF. The V gene is TRBV7-9, the J gene TRBJ1-1, with TRBD1 as a possible D gene (5 bases). The CDR3 runs 13 residues. Between the trimmed V and J ends, which lost 5 bases and 10 bases, there was a span of 17 bases. Germline CDR1 SEHNR, CDR2 FQNEAQ (reference sequence).

The J gene is TRBJ2-3, the V gene TRBV5-6; 8 bases agree with TRBD2. Germline V CDR1 and CDR2: SGHDT, YYEEEE. The CDR3 covers 15 residues. The V gene end was trimmed by 3 bases and the J gene end by 5 bases; junction bases not matched to a gene: 8. CDR3 protein: CASSSSRLAGDTQYF. Here the CDR3 DNA reads TGTGCCAGCAGCTCGAGTCGTCTAGCGGGAGATACGCAGTATTTT.

In this sample, this clonotype turned up a few times. This chain links TRBV20-1 with TRBJ2-1; D is uncertain. The V and J ends lost 0 bases and 9 bases respectively, with 3 bases between them. Germline loops: CDR1 DFQATT, CDR2 SNEGSKA (reference sequence). The CDR3 contains 10 residues. CDR3 nucleotide sequence: TGCAGTGCTAGAGATCTTGAGCAGTTCTTC. It translates to CSARDLEQFF.

This clonotype has just a few counts. The chain is built from TRBV7-2 and TRBJ2-7, with D tentatively TRBD1 (6 bases). The CDR3 covers 13 residues. Germline V gives CDR1 SGHTA, CDR2 FQGNSA. V lost 8 bases, J lost 5 bases, and 16 bases lay in between. The CDR3 nucleotides read TGTGCCAGCGCCCGGGACAACAAGGACGAGCAGTACTTC. Translated: CASARDNKDEQYF.

This clonotype turned up a few times. This chain links TRBV29-1 with TRBJ2-3, with unresolved D. Germline V lookup: CDR1 SQVTM, CDR2 ANQGSEA. The CDR3 length is 11 residues. Trimming took off 2 bases at V and 2 bases at J, with 2 bases between the two ends. The chain's CDR3 is CSVEHTDTQYF. The CDR3 DNA sequence: TGCAGCGTTGAACACACAGATACGCAGTATTTT.

This clonotype came up a few times. Its ends do not fully match the called genes, so a read error is possible. The rearrangement joins TRBV6-1 to TRBJ1-2; 10 bases match TRBD1. Germline CDR1 and CDR2: MNHNS and SASEGT. The length of the CDR3 is 14 residues. The CDR3 loop reads CASSVDRGSRGYTF. CDR3 DNA sequence: TGTGCTAGCAGTGTGGACAGGGGGTCGCGCGGCTACACCTTC.

This chain uses TRBV7-9 with TRBJ1-1, with D possibly being TRBD1 (5 bases). Trimming removed 5 bases at V and 4 bases at J, with 17 bases between. CDR1 is SEHNR and CDR2 is FQNEAQ in the germline V gene (reference sequence). CDR3 length: 15 amino acids. The chain's CDR3 is CASSPSVGAVTEAFF. The CDR3 DNA reads as TGTGCCAGCAGCCCATCTGTAGGGGCAGTCACTGAAGCTTTCTTT.

This clonotype was counted only a few times. The chain uses TRBV12-3 or TRBV12-4 and TRBJ2-7; 8 bases are shared with TRBD1. The CDR3 sequence is 17 residues long. With 4 bases clipped from V and 9 bases from J, the junction kept 20 bases outside the gene matches. The CDR3 bases are TGTGCCAGCAGTTCCGGACAGGGTGGAATTTTTACCGGCGTGCAGTACTTC. Protein product: CASSSGQGGIFTGVQYF.

The chain has TRBV6-2 or TRBV6-3 and TRBJ1-5, with 10 bases identical to TRBD1. The germline V gene encodes CDR1 MNHEY and CDR2 SVGEGT. V shed 5 bases and J 10 bases; nucleotides not matched to a gene: 8. This CDR3 region has 14 residues. The CDR3 sequence: CASSRPGTGVPQHF. CDR3 sequence (DNA): TGTGCCAGCAGTCGTCCCGGGACAGGGGTCCCCCAGCATTTT.

Here the CDR3 reads CASSYSGTQETQYF. DNA for the CDR3: TGTGCCAGCAGTTACTCCGGGACTCAGGAGACCCAGTACTTC. This sequence joins TRBV6-5 and TRBJ2-5, with D maybe TRBD2 (6 bases). The V gene lost 0 bases and the J gene lost 5 bases, with 10 bases spanning the gap. The CDR3 has 14 amino acids. The V gene's germline CDR1 is MNHEY and CDR2 SVGAGI.

A few counts support this clonotype. The chain employs TRBV21-1 and TRBJ2-3; the tabulated D call, TRBD1, remains unverified against the DNA. TRBV21-1 is a pseudogene segment. The CDR3 is 17 residues long. The CDR3 DNA reads TGTGCCAGCAGCAGCTATAGCCGGGACCCCACACTAGAGCCGCAGTATTTT. Protein sequence: CASSSYSRDPTLEPQYF.

The rearrangement uses TRBV20-1 and TRBJ2-1; TRBD2 matches at 8 bases. Trimming removed 5 bases from V and 11 bases from J; junction bases left unmatched: 20. Germline CDR1 and CDR2: DFQATT and SNEGSKA (reference sequence). CDR3 length: 16 residues. The CDR3 DNA reads as TGCAGTGCTCTACCAACCGGGACTAGATCTATCCGTAAGCAGTTCTTC. This sequence encodes CSALPTGTRSIRKQFF.

This clonotype was picked up a small number of times. The V gene is TRBV20-1, the J gene TRBJ1-5, with D hard to call. CDR1 and CDR2 (germline): DFQATT, SNEGSKA (reference sequence). This CDR3 has 13 residues. V lost 1 base, J lost 3 bases, and 7 bases lay in between. CDR3 protein: CSARGEFNQPQHF. The CDR3 bases are TGCAGTGCTAGAGGAGAGTTCAATCAGCCCCAGCATTTT.

The chain links TRBV10-3 to TRBJ2-7; no reliable D call. Germline CDR1 ENHRY, CDR2 SYGVKD. Deletions cut 3 bases from V and 0 bases from J, with 6 bases between. The length of the CDR3 is 13 residues. The CDR3 reads CAISDYISYEQYF. The CDR3 DNA is TGTGCCATCAGTGACTACATCTCCTACGAGCAGTACTTC.